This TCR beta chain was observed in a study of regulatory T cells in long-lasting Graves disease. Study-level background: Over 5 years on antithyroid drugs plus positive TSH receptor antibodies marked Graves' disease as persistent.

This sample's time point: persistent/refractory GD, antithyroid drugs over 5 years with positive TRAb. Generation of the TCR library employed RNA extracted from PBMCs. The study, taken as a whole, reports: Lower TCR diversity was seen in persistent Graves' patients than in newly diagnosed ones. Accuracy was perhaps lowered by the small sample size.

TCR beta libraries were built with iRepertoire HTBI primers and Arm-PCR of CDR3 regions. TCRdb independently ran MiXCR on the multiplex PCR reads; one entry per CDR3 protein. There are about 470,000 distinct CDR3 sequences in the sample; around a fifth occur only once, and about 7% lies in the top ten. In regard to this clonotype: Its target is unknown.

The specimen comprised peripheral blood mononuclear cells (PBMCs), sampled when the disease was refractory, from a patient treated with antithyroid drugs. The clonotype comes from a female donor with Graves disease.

CDR3 loop: CSARDPVTDTQYF. The CDR3 DNA is TGCAGTGCTAGAGATCCAGTCACAGATACGCAGTATTTT. The chain recombines TRBV20-1 with TRBJ2-3; D call uncertain. The CDR3 is made up of 13 amino acids. Germline V gives CDR1 DFQATT, CDR2 SNEGSKA (reference sequence). V was shortened by 0 bases and J by 2 bases, with 6 bases between the two germline ends.